This T cell receptor (beta chain) came from a study of blood T cell repertoires in COVID-19 (dated by TCRdb to the early 2020s). General notes on the study: The collaborator samples originated in the United States, Italy and Spain and spanned the acute and convalescent phases of COVID-19. The samples were drawn from two sources: the first 160 participants of the ongoing ImmuneRACE study, and over 950 subjects contributed by 6 global collaborators. The repertoires were made available in a free public database intended to serve as a resource for research on the immune response to SARS-CoV-2. The sample metadata nearly always contained a de-identified subject ID, COVID-19 status, age in years and sex. The prospective study material was composed of cDNA or gDNA derived from T cells, B-cell-depleted T cells, or PBMCs. Subjects who had been exposed to COVID-19, were actively infected with it, or had recovered from it provided the deeply sampled blood TCRbeta repertoires that made up the dataset. Where available, HLA class I and class II types were taken from metadata supplied by the sample provider and were not determined by assay-based typing.

The immunoSEQ Assay, a bias-controlled multiplex PCR, was used to amplify TCRbeta CDR3 regions from genomic DNA. Concerning the study's data processing: Nucleated cell counts per sample were estimated from amplification of reference gene primers within the assay. To quantify the absolute abundance of each unique TCRbeta CDR3 rearrangement, sequence reads were collapsed and filtered. For each sample, productive Simpson clonality was calculated as the square root of Simpson's diversity index across productive rearrangements. TCRdb provides this immuneACCESS table in a form limited to in-frame rearrangements. Some clones are lacking; in checked studies, under half of them reflect an unresolved V gene, and why the rest are absent is not known. V, J and clone size derive from that table, while D and trimming were established from the DNA sequence. The sample data list tens of thousands of clones, and about 85% of these were observed just once. Of the sample, 38% is held by the ten largest clones.

Results the study describes overall, beyond this receptor: Clinical and demographic metadata were provided uncurated, with the amount varying by source and participant.

Comment on this clone: Its antigen remains undetermined. It has no much larger one-base neighbor in the sample; base qualities were not kept.

Each collaborating institution followed its own protocols to collect whole blood in K2EDTA tubes. For TCRbeta analysis, collaborator samples were shipped as frozen whole blood, as isolated PBMCs, or as DNA extracted from either sample type. Compared with germline, V lacks 5 bases and J lacks 7 bases; bases without a gene match: 10. The CDR3 runs 15 residues from the cysteine to the phenylalanine. Solely the CDR3 DNA is kept, with 45 bases framed from the first base. Via the germline V gene (reference sequence), CDR1 is MNHEY and CDR2 SMNVEV. The chain is assembled from TRBV27 and TRBJ1-1; TRBD1 aligns with 10 central bases. The sequencing sample was made of peripheral blood. The sequence was collected from a man older than 75 with acute or convalescent COVID-19. DNA sequence: TGTGCCAGCAGTCCCGACAGGGGGCGTAAGGTTGAAGCTTTCTTT. It is translated as CASSPDRGRKVEAFF.